Sequencing of this T cell receptor beta chain was carried out in a study of Ad26.COV2.S vaccination and SARS-CoV-2 variants (dated by TCRdb to about 2021). The study in broad terms: Sequencing of the TCRbeta repertoire served to evaluate the specificity and breadth of SARS-CoV-2-reactive T cell receptors following Ad26.COV2.S vaccination. A total of around 32 samples were included in the TCR-sequenced set, comprising roughly 19 Ad26.COV2.S vaccine recipients, 5 placebo recipients and 8 SARS-CoV-2 convalescent individuals.

Paper-wide results and their limitations: Vaccine and placebo recipients had comparable non-spike TCR breadth, which fits with the vaccine containing only spike. The authors noted that the TCR breadth and depth analyses may have underestimated total T cell responses. After vaccination, substantial breadth of spike-specific CD8+ and CD4+ T cell responses was reported. Compared with placebo recipients, Ad26.COV2.S recipients showed higher spike-specific TCR breadth (P = 0.0014).

CDR1 and CDR2, per the germline V gene, are SNHLY and FYNNEI. Taken from cysteine to phenylalanine, the CDR3 has 14 residues. The CDR3 DNA has 42 bases and is translated from base 1. V loses 6 bases of germline sequence and J loses 5 bases, and the interval between the two ends is 13 bases. What this sample's time point label stands for: individuals recovered from natural SARS-CoV-2 infection. For this clone: Its antigen is still unknown. Base qualities are not at hand, and no much larger clone is one base apart.

The immunoSEQ Assay was used to sequence TCRbeta CDR3 regions. After extraction, genomic DNA underwent amplification by bias-controlled multiplex PCR, followed by high-throughput sequencing. The study's processing was this. To quantify the absolute abundance of every unique TCRbeta CDR3 region, sequences were collapsed and filtered. T cell fraction was estimated by normalizing TCRbeta template counts to usable DNA, with usable DNA measured through amplification of reference genes found in all nucleated cells. Repertoire TCRs were annotated as SARS-CoV-2-specific when V gene, CDR3 amino acid sequence and J gene were exactly matched to a known reactive TCR set. MIRA supplied the reference SARS-CoV-2 TCR set, which was filtered for enrichment in COVID-19-positive ImmuneCODE repertoires so that public or cross-reactive TCRs were removed. Using the MIRA antigens, annotated TCRs were further analysed by specific ORF or by position within an ORF. Breadth was defined as annotated unique rearrangements over total unique productive rearrangements; depth was the summed frequency of those rearrangements. Two-sided Wilcoxon rank-sum tests were applied when comparing TCR breadth between groups. TCRdb took over this immuneACCESS table, retaining in-frame rearrangements with V and J assigned. Such tables are incomplete; in checked studies, under half of the missing clones stem from an unresolved V gene, and the remainder is unexplained. V, J and clone size are taken as reported in that table, and D and trimming were inferred from the DNA itself. Present in this sample are roughly 100,000 clones, around 82% of which were seen just once. Roughly 17% of the sample is taken by the ten largest.

The input for sequencing was peripheral blood, taken after recovery from COVID-19. This TCR came from a human donor who had recovered from COVID-19. The sequence links TRBV2 to TRBJ1-4; the best D guess is TRBD1, with 5 bases matching. At the DNA level, the sequence is TGTGCCAGCAGCCCGGGACGTACGAATGAAAAACTGTTTTTT. Its translation reads: CASSPGRTNEKLFF. Full variable domain (CDR3 extended with the reference TRBV2 and TRBJ1-4 proteins): EPEVTQTPSHQVTQMGQEVILRCVPISNHLYFYWYRQILGQKVEFLVSFYNNEISEKSEIFDDQFSVERPDGSNFTLKIRSTKLEDSAMYFCASSPGRTNEKLFFGSGTQLSVL.